The T cell receptor (beta chain) described here comes from a study of a mutant IDH1 vaccine in newly diagnosed glioma. Across the whole study: Of treated patients, approximately 60% were men and approximately 40% women, averaging around 44 years. Standard pretreatment was either radiotherapy, temozolomide, or, for most, radiochemotherapy with temozolomide.

Measured with immunoSEQ multiplex PCR; TCRdb has only the in-frame clones, and not every one. The repertoire consists of some 90,000 clones, with over 75% occurring once and the leading ten covering around 5%. CDR1 is MGHRA and CDR2 is YSYEKL in the germline V gene. The CDR3 is 16 amino acids. Trimming left V 1 base short and J 5 bases short, with 17 bases between. Documented time point: baseline, week 1 (first vaccination visit). Treatment specified: pre-vaccination baseline after standard-of-care therapy. The sequence derives from a man aged 40-50 years with glioma. Some clones in this sample may be carry-over from other donors' samples. The chain couples TRBV4-1 to TRBJ1-2; D is possibly TRBD1 (5 bases). The sequencing here drew on PBMCs, taken from a glioma patient treated with radiotherapy, temozolomide or both. In DNA, the CDR3 is TGCGCCAGCAGCCAAGTCCCTGGGTCGGGGGGGTATGGCTACACCTTC. Its translation: CASSQVPGSGGYGYTF.